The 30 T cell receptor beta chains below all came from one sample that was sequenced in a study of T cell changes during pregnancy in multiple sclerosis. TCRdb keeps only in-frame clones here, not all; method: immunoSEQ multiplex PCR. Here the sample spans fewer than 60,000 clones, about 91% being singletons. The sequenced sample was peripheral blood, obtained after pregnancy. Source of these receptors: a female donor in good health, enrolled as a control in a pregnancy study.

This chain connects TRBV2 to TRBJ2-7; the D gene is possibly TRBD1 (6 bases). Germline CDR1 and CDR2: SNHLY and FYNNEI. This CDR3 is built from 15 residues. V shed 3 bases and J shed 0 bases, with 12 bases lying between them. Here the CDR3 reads CASSDPGVGSYEQYF. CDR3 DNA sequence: TGTGCCAGCAGTGATCCAGGGGTCGGCTCCTACGAGCAGTACTTC.

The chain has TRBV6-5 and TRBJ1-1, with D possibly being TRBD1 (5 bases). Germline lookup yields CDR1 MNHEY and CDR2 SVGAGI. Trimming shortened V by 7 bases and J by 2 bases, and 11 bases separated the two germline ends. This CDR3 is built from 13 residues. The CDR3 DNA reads TGTGCCAGCACCCGGACACCCAACACTGAAGCTTTCTTT. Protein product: CASTRTPNTEAFF.

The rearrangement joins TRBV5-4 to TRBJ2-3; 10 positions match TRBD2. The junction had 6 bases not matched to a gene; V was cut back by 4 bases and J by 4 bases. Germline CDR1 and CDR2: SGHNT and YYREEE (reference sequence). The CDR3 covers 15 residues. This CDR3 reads CASSRASGSADTQYF. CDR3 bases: TGTGCCAGCAGCCGCGCTAGCGGGAGCGCAGATACGCAGTATTTT.

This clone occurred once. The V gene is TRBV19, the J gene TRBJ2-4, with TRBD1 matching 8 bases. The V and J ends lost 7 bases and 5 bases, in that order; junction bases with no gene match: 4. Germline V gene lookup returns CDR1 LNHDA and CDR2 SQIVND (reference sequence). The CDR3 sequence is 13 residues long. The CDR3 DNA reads TGTGCCAGTAACCAGGGGGCCCAAAACATTCAGTACTTC. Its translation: CASNQGAQNIQYF.

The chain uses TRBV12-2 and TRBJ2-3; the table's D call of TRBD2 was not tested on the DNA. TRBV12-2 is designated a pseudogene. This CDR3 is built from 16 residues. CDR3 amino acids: CASRRTLAHNTDTQYF. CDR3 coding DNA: TGTGCAAGTCGTCGGACTCTAGCCCATAACACAGATACGCAGTATTTT.

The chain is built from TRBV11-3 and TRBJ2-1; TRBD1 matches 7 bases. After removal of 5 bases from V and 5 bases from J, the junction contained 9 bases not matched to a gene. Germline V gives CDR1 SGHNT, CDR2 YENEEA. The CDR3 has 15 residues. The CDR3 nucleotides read TGTGCCAGCAGCCCCGGGACAGTCCGTGACAATGAGCAGTTCTTC. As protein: CASSPGTVRDNEQFF.

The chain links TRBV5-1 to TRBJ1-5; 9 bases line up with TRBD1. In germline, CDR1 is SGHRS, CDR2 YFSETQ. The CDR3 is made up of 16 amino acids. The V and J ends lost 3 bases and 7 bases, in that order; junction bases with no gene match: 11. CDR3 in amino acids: CASSSTPDRGSQPQHF. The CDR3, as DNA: TGCGCCAGCAGCTCTACGCCGGACAGGGGATCGCAGCCCCAGCATTTT.

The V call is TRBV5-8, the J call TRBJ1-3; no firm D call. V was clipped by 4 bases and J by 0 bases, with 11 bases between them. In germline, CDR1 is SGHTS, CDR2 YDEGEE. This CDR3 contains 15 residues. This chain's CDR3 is CASSPGLYSGNTIYF. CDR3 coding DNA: TGTGCCAGCAGCCCTGGGCTCTACTCTGGAAACACCATATATTTT.

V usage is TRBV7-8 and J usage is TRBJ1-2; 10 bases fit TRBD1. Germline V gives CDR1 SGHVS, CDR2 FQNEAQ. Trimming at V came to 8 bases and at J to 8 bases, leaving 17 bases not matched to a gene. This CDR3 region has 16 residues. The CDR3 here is CASSLFGTGTGAGYTF. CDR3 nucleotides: TGTGCCAGCTCTCTATTCGGGACCGGGACAGGGGCCGGCTACACCTTC.

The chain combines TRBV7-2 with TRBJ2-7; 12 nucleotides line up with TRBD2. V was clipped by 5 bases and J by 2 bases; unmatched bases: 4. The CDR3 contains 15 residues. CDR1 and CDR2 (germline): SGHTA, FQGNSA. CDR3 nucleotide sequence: TGTGCCAGCAGCCCCGGACTAGCGGGGACCTACGAGCAGTACTTC. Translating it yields CASSPGLAGTYEQYF.

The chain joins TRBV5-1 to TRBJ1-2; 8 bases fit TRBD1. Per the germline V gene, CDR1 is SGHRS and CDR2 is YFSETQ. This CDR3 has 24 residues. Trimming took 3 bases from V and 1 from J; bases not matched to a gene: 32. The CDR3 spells CASSWDVPDRGGFVLDRGNYGYTF. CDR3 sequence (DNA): TGCGCCAGCAGCTGGGACGTACCCGACAGGGGCGGATTCGTCCTGGATCGGGGTAACTATGGCTACACCTTC.

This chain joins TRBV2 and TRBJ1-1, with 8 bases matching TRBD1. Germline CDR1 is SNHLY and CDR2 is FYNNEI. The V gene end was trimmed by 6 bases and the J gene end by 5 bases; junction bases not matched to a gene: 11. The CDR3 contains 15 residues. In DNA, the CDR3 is TGTGCCAGCAGGCTTTTTCAGGGGGCGCGGACTGAAGCTTTCTTT. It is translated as CASRLFQGARTEAFF. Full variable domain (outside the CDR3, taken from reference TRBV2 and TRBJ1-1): EPEVTQTPSHQVTQMGQEVILRCVPISNHLYFYWYRQILGQKVEFLVSFYNNEISEKSEIFDDQFSVERPDGSNFTLKIRSTKLEDSAMYFCASRLFQGARTEAFFGQGTRLTVV.

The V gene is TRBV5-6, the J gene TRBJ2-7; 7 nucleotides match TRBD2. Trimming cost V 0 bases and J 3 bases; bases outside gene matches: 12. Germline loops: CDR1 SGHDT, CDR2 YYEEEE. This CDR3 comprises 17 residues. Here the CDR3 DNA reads TGTGCCAGCAGCTTGGGAATGGGATCTAGCGGTGACTACGAGCAGTACTTC. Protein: CASSLGMGSSGDYEQYF.

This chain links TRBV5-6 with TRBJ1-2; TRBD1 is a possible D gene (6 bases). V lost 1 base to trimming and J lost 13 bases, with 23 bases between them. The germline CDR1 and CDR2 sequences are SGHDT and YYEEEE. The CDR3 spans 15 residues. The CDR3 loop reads CASSLIDRNPHRATF. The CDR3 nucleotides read TGTGCCAGCAGCTTGATCGACAGAAATCCGCACAGGGCCACCTTC.

The CDR3 region is CASSLREWGQDPSGANVLTF. DNA of the CDR3: TGTGCCAGCAGCTTAAGGGAATGGGGACAGGACCCTTCTGGGGCCAACGTCCTGACTTTC. The chain is built from TRBV13 and TRBJ2-6, with 8 positions matching TRBD1. CDR3 length: 20 residues. V was clipped by 2 bases and J by 1 base; unmatched bases: 13. Looked up from germline, CDR1 is PRHDT and CDR2 is FYEKMQ (reference sequence).

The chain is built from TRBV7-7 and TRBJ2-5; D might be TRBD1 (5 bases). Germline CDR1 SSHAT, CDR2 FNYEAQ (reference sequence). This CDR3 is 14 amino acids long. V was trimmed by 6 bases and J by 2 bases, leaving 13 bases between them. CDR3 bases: TGTGCCAGCAGTTTTGGAACAGGTCAAGAGACCCAGTACTTC. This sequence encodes CASSFGTGQETQYF.

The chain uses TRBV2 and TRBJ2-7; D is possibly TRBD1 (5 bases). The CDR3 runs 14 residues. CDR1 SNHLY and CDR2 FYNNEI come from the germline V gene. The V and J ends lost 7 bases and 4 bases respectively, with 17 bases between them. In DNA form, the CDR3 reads TGTGCCAGCAATAACCGCCCGGACATTTACGAGCAGTACTTC. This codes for CASNNRPDIYEQYF. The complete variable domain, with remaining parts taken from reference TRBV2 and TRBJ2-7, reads EPEVTQTPSHQVTQMGQEVILRCVPISNHLYFYWYRQILGQKVEFLVSFYNNEISEKSEIFDDQFSVERPDGSNFTLKIRSTKLEDSAMYFCASNNRPDIYEQYFGPGTRLTVT.

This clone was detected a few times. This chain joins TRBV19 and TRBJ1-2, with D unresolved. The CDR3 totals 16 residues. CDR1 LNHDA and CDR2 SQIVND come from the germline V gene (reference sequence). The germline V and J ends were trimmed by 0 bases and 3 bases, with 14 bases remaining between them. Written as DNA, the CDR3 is TGTGCCAGTAGTATAGAGCCCCGGACGGACTACTATGGCTACACCTTC. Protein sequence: CASSIEPRTDYYGYTF.

CDR3 protein: CASSLDSLLNTEAFF. CDR3 nucleotides: TGTGCCAGCAGCCTAGACAGCCTTTTGAACACTGAAGCTTTCTTT. The V and J genes are TRBV5-6 and TRBJ1-1, with D perhaps TRBD1 (5 bases). The CDR3 is 15 amino acids. Germline values: CDR1 SGHDT, CDR2 YYEEEE. Between the trimmed V and J ends, which lost 4 bases and 0 bases, there was a span of 13 bases.

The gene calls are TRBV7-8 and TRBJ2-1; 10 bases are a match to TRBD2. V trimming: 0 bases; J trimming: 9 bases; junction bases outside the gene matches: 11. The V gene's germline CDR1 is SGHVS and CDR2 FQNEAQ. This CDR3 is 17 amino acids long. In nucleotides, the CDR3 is TGTGCCAGCAGCTTAGCGCGGCTAGCGGGAGAATTTTTTGAGCAGTTCTTC. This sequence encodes CASSLARLAGEFFEQFF. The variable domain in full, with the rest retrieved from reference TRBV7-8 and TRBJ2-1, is GAGVSQSPRYKVAKRGQDVALRCDPISGHVSLFWYQQALGQGPEFLTYFQNEAQLDKSGLPSDRFFAERPEGSVSTLKIQRTQQEDSAVYLCASSLARLAGEFFEQFFGPGTRLTVL.

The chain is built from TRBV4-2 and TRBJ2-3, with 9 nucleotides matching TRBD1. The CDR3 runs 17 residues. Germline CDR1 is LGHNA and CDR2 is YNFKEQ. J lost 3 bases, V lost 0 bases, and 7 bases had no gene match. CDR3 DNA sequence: TGTGCCAGCAGCCAAGATATTTACAGGGGGCGTACAGATACGCAGTATTTT. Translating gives CASSQDIYRGRTDTQYF.

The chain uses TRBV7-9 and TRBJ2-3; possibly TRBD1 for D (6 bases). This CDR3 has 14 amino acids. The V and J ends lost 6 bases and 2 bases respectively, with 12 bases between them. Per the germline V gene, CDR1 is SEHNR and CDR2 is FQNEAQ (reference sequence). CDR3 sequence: CASRGDKATDTQYF. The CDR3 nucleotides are TGTGCCAGCAGGGGGGACAAGGCCACAGATACGCAGTATTTT.

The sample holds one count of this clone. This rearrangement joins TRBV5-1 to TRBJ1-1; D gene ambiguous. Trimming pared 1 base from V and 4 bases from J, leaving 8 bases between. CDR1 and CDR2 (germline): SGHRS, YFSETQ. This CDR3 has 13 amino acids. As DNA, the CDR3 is TGCGCCAGCAGCTTGAGCGTTATCACTGAAGCTTTCTTT. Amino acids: CASSLSVITEAFF.

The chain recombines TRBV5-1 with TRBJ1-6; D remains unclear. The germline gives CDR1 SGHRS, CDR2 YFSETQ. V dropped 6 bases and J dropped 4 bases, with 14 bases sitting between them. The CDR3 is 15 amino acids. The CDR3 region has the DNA TGCGCCAGCACCAAATTAGGAGGGTATAATTCACCCCTCCACTTT. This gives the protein CASTKLGGYNSPLHF.

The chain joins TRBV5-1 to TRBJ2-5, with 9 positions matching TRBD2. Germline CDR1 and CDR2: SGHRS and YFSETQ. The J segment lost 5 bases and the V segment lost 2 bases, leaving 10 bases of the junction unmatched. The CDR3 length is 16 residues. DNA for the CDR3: TGCGCCAGCAGCTTTGGGTCTAGCGGGACCCGGGAGACCCAGTACTTC. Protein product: CASSFGSSGTRETQYF.

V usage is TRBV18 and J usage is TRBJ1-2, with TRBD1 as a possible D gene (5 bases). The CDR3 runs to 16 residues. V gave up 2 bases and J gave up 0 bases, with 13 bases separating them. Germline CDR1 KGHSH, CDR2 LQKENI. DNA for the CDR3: TGTGCCAGCTCACCAGTCCCGGACACAGCTAACTATGGCTACACCTTC. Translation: CASSPVPDTANYGYTF. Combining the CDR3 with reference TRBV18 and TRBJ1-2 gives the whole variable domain NAGVMQNPRHLVRRRGQEARLRCSPMKGHSHVYWYRQLPEEGLKFMVYLQKENIIDESGMPKERFSAEFPKEGPSILRIQQVVRGDSAAYFCASSPVPDTANYGYTFGSGTRLTVV.

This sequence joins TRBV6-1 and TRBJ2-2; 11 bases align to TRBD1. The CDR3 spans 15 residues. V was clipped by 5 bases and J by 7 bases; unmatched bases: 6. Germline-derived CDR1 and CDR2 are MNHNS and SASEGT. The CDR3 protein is CASSQGQGAIGELFF. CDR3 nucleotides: TGTGCCAGCAGTCAAGGACAGGGGGCGATCGGGGAGCTGTTTTTT.

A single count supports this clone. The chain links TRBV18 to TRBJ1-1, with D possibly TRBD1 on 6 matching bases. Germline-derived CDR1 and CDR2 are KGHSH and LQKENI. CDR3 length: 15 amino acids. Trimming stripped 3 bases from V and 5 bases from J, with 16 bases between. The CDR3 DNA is TGTGCCAGCTCACCCCCACTCAGGGGAGGGACTGAAGCTTTCTTT. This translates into CASSPPLRGGTEAFF.

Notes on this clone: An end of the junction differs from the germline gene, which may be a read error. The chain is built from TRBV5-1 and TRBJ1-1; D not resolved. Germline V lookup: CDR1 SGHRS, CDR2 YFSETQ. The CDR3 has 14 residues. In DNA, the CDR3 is TGCGCCAGCAGTGTGCAGCCGGGGAACCCTGAAGCTTTCTTT. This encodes CASSVQPGNPEAFF.

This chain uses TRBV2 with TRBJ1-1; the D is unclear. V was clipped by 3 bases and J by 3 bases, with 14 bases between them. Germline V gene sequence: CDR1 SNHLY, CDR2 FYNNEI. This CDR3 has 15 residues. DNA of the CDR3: TGTGCCAGCAGTGACCCCGGACTGGCGTACACTGAAGCTTTCTTT. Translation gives CASSDPGLAYTEAFF.